The next 7 T cell receptor beta chains were all read from a single sample in a study of blood T cell repertoires in COVID-19. The data were produced by immunoSEQ multiplex PCR, yet TCRdb's version contains in-frame clones alone and is incomplete. Altogether 57,000 or so clones are present, around four fifths being singletons, with the ten largest covering roughly 5%. Sequencing was performed on peripheral blood. These receptors all come from a man in his 70s with acute or convalescent COVID-19.

The V call is TRBV5-1, the J call TRBJ2-1; 7 bases fit TRBD2. The junction had 8 bases not matched to a gene; V was cut back by 4 bases and J by 7 bases. Germline V gene sequence: CDR1 SGHRS, CDR2 YFSETQ. The CDR3 spans 14 residues. The CDR3 is CASSQTTSLNEQFF. CDR3 bases: TGCGCCAGCAGCCAAACGACTAGCTTGAATGAGCAGTTCTTC.

The chain recombines TRBV10-3 with TRBJ1-6; tentative D call: TRBD1 (5 bases). The V gene lost 5 bases and the J gene lost 0 bases, with 11 bases spanning the gap. This CDR3 region has 16 residues. Germline values: CDR1 ENHRY, CDR2 SYGVKD. The chain's CDR3 is CAISTQVPSYNSPLHF. Written as DNA, the CDR3 is TGTGCCATCAGTACACAGGTTCCCTCCTATAATTCACCCCTCCACTTT.

The chain has TRBV11-3 and TRBJ2-1; 7 bases align to TRBD1. The length of the CDR3 is 12 residues. V gave up 4 bases and J gave up 9 bases; unmatched junction bases: 3. The V gene's germline CDR1 is SGHNT and CDR2 YENEEA. For the CDR3, the DNA is TGTGCCAGCAGCTGGACAGGTGGTGAGCAGTTCTTC. Amino acids: CASSWTGGEQFF.

V gene TRBV2 combines with J gene TRBJ2-5, with D possibly TRBD2 on 6 matching bases. The CDR3 covers 14 residues. V was cut by 5 bases and J by 3 bases, with 13 bases left in between. Looked up from germline, CDR1 is SNHLY and CDR2 is FYNNEI. The CDR3 region is CASSSRTGEETQYF. CDR3 sequence (DNA): TGTGCCAGCAGTTCTCGGACGGGGGAAGAGACCCAGTACTTC.

The rearrangement uses TRBV29-1 and TRBJ1-4; TRBD1 matches at 7 bases. Per the germline V gene, CDR1 is SQVTM and CDR2 is ANQGSEA. The CDR3 totals 13 residues. The V and J ends lost 6 bases and 0 bases, in that order; junction bases with no gene match: 1. The CDR3 protein is CSVQGATNEKLFF. Written as DNA, the CDR3 is TGCAGCGTGCAGGGGGCAACTAATGAAAAACTGTTTTTT. The variable domain in full, completed from reference TRBV29-1 and TRBJ1-4, reads SAVISQKPSRDICQRGTSLTIQCQVDSQVTMMFWYRQQPGQSLTLIATANQGSEATYESGFVIDKFPISRPNLTFSTLTVSNMSPEDSSIYLCSVQGATNEKLFFGSGTQLSVL.

V usage is TRBV19 and J usage is TRBJ1-5; 8 positions agree with TRBD1. The CDR3 runs 16 residues. V was clipped by 7 bases and J by 6 bases; unmatched bases: 14. Per the germline V gene, CDR1 is LNHDA and CDR2 is SQIVND (reference sequence). CDR3 loop: CASMGHRGRSGQPQHF. DNA of the CDR3: TGTGCCAGTATGGGGCACAGGGGGAGATCTGGTCAGCCCCAGCATTTT. The full variable domain, in which reference TRBV19 and TRBJ1-5 provide the parts outside the CDR3, is DGGITQSPKYLFRKEGQNVTLSCEQNLNHDAMYWYRQDPGQGLRLIYYSQIVNDFQKGDIAEGYSVSREKKESFPLTVTSAQKNPTAFYLCASMGHRGRSGQPQHFGDGTRLSIL.

The chain employs TRBV20-1 and TRBJ2-1, with 8 bases identical to TRBD2. Germline V lookup: CDR1 DFQATT, CDR2 SNEGSKA (reference sequence). With V trimmed by 3 bases and J by 8 bases, 12 bases remained unmatched. The CDR3 runs 15 residues. The CDR3: CSASLPGGPVYEQFF. The CDR3 DNA follows: TGCAGTGCTAGTCTCCCGGGGGGGCCTGTGTATGAGCAGTTCTTC.